Given below is one T cell receptor (beta chain) in context. No antigen is known for it. These data come from a study of shared clonotypes between healthy human individuals. As for the study in general: Every donor yielded three CD4 naive, three CD4 memory, two CD8 naive and one CD8 memory plate. The study, taken as a whole, reports: Compared with memory subsets, naive subsets generally had larger estimated richness. It was only blood that was sampled, and tissue repertoires likely differ.

In the sorted-subset replicate PCRs, about 200 ng DNA, 25,000 to 30,000 T cell genomes, was used. Clones were sequenced by immunoSEQ multiplex PCR, and TCRdb holds only the in-frame ones, with some missing. The data contain 900,000 to 1,200,000 clones, 75% to 85% of them seen just once; the ten biggest clones take up 0.5% to 0.65%. From germline, CDR1 is SGHTA and CDR2 FQGNSA. The CDR3 runs to 14 residues. V gave up 5 bases and J gave up 5 bases, with 13 bases separating them. The rearrangement uses TRBV7-2 and TRBJ2-1; D is undetermined. This clonotype was sampled from a man aged 18 to 30 in good health. Some clones in this sample may be carry-over from other donors' samples. Sequencing input: memory CD4+ T cells from PBMCs. Noted subset: CD45RA-negative fraction. The CDR3 sequence: CASSPPGINNEQFF. The CDR3 DNA follows: TGTGCCAGCAGCCCCCCCGGCATTAACAATGAGCAGTTCTTC.